This T cell receptor beta chain comes out of a study of identifying expanded T cells in peripheral blood. The table lists this clone with a few counts. As yet, its antigen is unknown. Produced via immunoSEQ multiplex PCR; TCRdb's table is partial and in-frame only. Of 100,000 to 150,000 clones listed, approximately 86% are singletons. This CDR3 comprises 12 residues. Per the germline V gene, CDR1 is SGHTA and CDR2 is FQGTGA. Trimming removed 4 bases at V and 10 bases at J, with 11 bases between. Healthy donors had no documented immune events, such as infections, while sampled. Study-wide points: Variance in clone template counts between roughly two-week samples significantly increased with total template count across all healthy donors. Technical replicates showed about 1.2 changed clones; about 2 weeks 15 to 20; four weeks 19.

The V and J genes are TRBV7-3 and TRBJ2-1; TRBD1 is a possible D gene (5 bases). This receptor was identified in a person aged 18-69 years in good health. Source material: blood. DNA for the CDR3: TGTGCCAGCAGCTACCCAGGGTCCGAGCAGTTCTTC. This gives the protein CASSYPGSEQFF.